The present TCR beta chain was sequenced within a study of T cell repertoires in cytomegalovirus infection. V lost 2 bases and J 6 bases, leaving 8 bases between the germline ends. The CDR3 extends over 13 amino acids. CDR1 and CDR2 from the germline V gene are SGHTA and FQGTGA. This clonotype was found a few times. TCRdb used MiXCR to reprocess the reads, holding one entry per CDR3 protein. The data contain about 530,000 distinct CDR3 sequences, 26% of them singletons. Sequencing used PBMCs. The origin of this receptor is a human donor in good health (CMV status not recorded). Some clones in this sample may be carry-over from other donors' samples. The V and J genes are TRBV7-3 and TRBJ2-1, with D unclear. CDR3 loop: CASSLLWGNEQFF. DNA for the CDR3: TGTGCCAGCAGCTTACTTTGGGGCAATGAGCAGTTCTTC.